One and the same sample provided the 26 T cell receptor beta chains below, sequenced in a study of cytomegalovirus exposure and HLA in healthy donors (dated by TCRdb to about 2017). Libraries were constructed by the immunoSEQ multiplex PCR assay. For the multiplex PCR, a mixture combining 60 forward primers for TCR Vbeta segments and 13 reverse primers for TCR Jbeta segments was used. TCRdb provides this immuneACCESS table in a form limited to in-frame rearrangements. Some clones are lacking; in checked studies, under half of them reflect an unresolved V gene, and why the rest are absent is not known. Here the sample has around 140,000 clones; roughly three quarters occur a single time. Roughly 1.5% of the sample is in the top ten clones. Sequencing was performed on PBMCs. These receptors all stem from a woman aged 18-29 years in good health and CMV-seronegative.

The chain uses TRBV29-1 and TRBJ2-2, with D possibly being TRBD2 (6 bases). Germline values: CDR1 SQVTM, CDR2 ANQGSEA. V lost 1 base to trimming and J lost 3 bases, with 9 bases between them. CDR3 length equals 14 residues. The CDR3 loop is CSVEVGGHTGELFF. CDR3 coding DNA: TGCAGCGTTGAAGTGGGAGGACACACCGGGGAGCTGTTTTTT.

This chain links TRBV13 with TRBJ2-2, with D tentatively TRBD1 (6 bases). V shed 7 bases and J shed 6 bases, with 12 bases lying between them. The CDR3 loop spans 13 amino acids. Germline CDR1 is PRHDT and CDR2 is FYEKMQ (reference sequence). This CDR3 is CASTFEGAGELFF. DNA for the CDR3: TGTGCCAGCACCTTCGAGGGGGCCGGGGAGCTGTTTTTT. Full variable domain (outside the CDR3, taken from reference TRBV13 and TRBJ2-2): AAGVIQSPRHLIKEKRETATLKCYPIPRHDTVYWYQQGPGQDPQFLISFYEKMQSDKGSIPDRFSAQQFSDYHSELNMSSLELGDSALYFCASTFEGAGELFFGEGSRLTVL.

This clone is a singleton in its sample. The genes are TRBV2 and TRBJ2-3; no clear D. Germline CDR1 SNHLY, CDR2 FYNNEI. V was cut by 5 bases and J by 4 bases, with 7 bases left in between. The CDR3 spans 12 residues. CDR3 bases: TGTGCCAGCAGTTCTGGCCCAGATACGCAGTATTTT. It is translated as CASSSGPDTQYF.

This clone was seen a single time. V gene TRBV2 combines with J gene TRBJ1-2, with 10 bases identical to TRBD1. This CDR3 is 15 amino acids long. Germline V gene data show CDR1 as SNHLY and CDR2 as FYNNEI. The V gene end was trimmed by 4 bases and the J gene end by 1 base; junction bases not matched to a gene: 3. The CDR3 bases are TGTGCCAGCAGTGTTGGACAGGGGGTTAACTATGGCTACACCTTC. It encodes CASSVGQGVNYGYTF.

V usage is TRBV7-9 and J usage is TRBJ1-4; D remains ambiguous. The CDR3 sequence is 13 residues long. V was cut by 3 bases and J by 7 bases, with 9 bases left in between. Germline loops: CDR1 SEHNR, CDR2 FQNEAQ (reference sequence). CDR3 sequence: CASSFGGPEKLFF. The CDR3 DNA sequence: TGTGCCAGCAGCTTTGGAGGGCCTGAAAAACTGTTTTTT.

This clone was counted a single time. V is TRBV7-9 and J is TRBJ2-2, with a possible D match to TRBD1 (6 bases). The length of the CDR3 is 12 residues. Per the germline V gene, CDR1 is SEHNR and CDR2 is FQNEAQ (reference sequence). The V gene lost 7 bases and the J gene lost 6 bases, with 9 bases spanning the gap. CDR3 residues: CASTYRAGELFF. The CDR3 DNA follows: TGTGCCAGCACCTACAGGGCCGGGGAGCTGTTTTTT.

The rearrangement links TRBV6-1 to TRBJ2-7; D might be TRBD1 (6 bases). The CDR3 sequence is 15 residues long. Trimming left V 1 base short and J 0 bases short, with 10 bases between. Germline CDR1 MNHNS, CDR2 SASEGT. CDR3 nucleotides: TGTGCCAGCAGTGAAGTTACAGGGACCTCCTACGAGCAGTACTTC. This encodes CASSEVTGTSYEQYF.

This rearrangement joins TRBV25-1 to TRBJ2-1; 10 bases are a match to TRBD1. The germline V gene has CDR1 MGHDK and CDR2 SYGVNS. Trimming took 5 bases from V and 7 from J; bases not matched to a gene: 5. The CDR3 is 14 residues long. CDR3 DNA sequence: TGTGCCAGCAGTCCGAGGACAGGGGGGAATGAGCAGTTCTTC. It is translated as CASSPRTGGNEQFF.

V and J are TRBV5-1 and TRBJ1-1; 8 nucleotides line up with TRBD1. The junction had 8 bases not matched to a gene; V was cut back by 0 bases and J by 4 bases. The length of the CDR3 is 16 residues. Germline-derived CDR1 and CDR2 are SGHRS and YFSETQ. The chain's CDR3 is CASSLDRQGRGTEAFF. As DNA, the CDR3 is TGCGCCAGCAGCTTGGATCGACAGGGGAGGGGCACTGAAGCTTTCTTT.

V and J are TRBV7-6 and TRBJ2-7; 9 bases match TRBD2. The V segment lost 3 bases and the J segment 3 bases; nucleotides outside the gene matches: 9. Germline lookup yields CDR1 SGHVS and CDR2 FNYEAQ. The CDR3 covers 16 residues. CDR3 bases: TGTGCCAGCAGCTTCGGGTTAGCGGGAGAGCTCTACGAGCAGTACTTC. This encodes CASSFGLAGELYEQYF.

This chain links TRBV29-1 with TRBJ2-3, with TRBD2 as a possible D gene (5 bases). Trimming removed 8 bases at V and 1 base at J, with 16 bases between. CDR3 length: 14 amino acids. From germline, CDR1 is SQVTM and CDR2 ANQGSEA. This chain's CDR3 is CSTRVGGRTDTQYF. CDR3 nucleotides: TGCAGCACCCGAGTGGGCGGGCGCACAGATACGCAGTATTTT.

This clone has a handful of counts. V usage is TRBV30 and J usage is TRBJ1-4, with D perhaps matching TRBD1 (6 bases). The V end was cut by 4 bases, the J end by 8 bases, with 20 bases between. The length of the CDR3 is 15 residues. Germline V gives CDR1 GTSNPN, CDR2 SVGIG (reference sequence). The CDR3 region is CAWTWRGGLGEKLFF. The CDR3 DNA follows: TGTGCCTGGACCTGGAGGGGGGGGCTGGGAGAAAAACTGTTTTTT. The variable domain in full, with the rest retrieved from reference TRBV30 and TRBJ1-4, is SQTIHQWPATLVQPVGSPLSLECTVEGTSNPNLYWYRQAAGRGLQLLFYSVGIGQISSEVPQNLSASRPQDRQFILSSKKLLLSDSGFYLCAWTWRGGLGEKLFFGSGTQLSVL.

The V and J genes are TRBV5-4 and TRBJ1-1, with D maybe TRBD1 (5 bases). The CDR3 contains 16 residues. CDR1 is SGHNT and CDR2 is YYREEE in the germline V gene (reference sequence). Trimming took off 6 bases at V and 1 base at J, with 19 bases between the two ends. The CDR3 DNA reads TGTGCCAGCACCTCTGGGGCTATTCAAAGGAACACTGAAGCTTTCTTT. It encodes CASTSGAIQRNTEAFF.

The V call is TRBV19, the J call TRBJ2-6; D is uncertain. Trimming removed 2 bases from V and 3 bases from J, with 11 bases in between. The CDR3 consists of 16 residues. Germline V gene sequence: CDR1 LNHDA, CDR2 SQIVND (reference sequence). The CDR3: CASSILSSRGANVLTF. CDR3 sequence (DNA): TGTGCCAGTAGTATACTTAGTTCTCGTGGGGCCAACGTCCTGACTTTC.

The rearrangement links TRBV5-4 to TRBJ2-3; 11 bases line up with TRBD2. Germline V CDR1 and CDR2: SGHNT, YYREEE (reference sequence). The CDR3 runs 16 residues. With V trimmed by 4 bases and J by 5 bases, 9 bases remained unmatched. CDR3 protein: CASSHRGLAVKDTQYF. The CDR3 coding sequence is TGTGCCAGCAGCCACCGGGGACTAGCGGTGAAAGATACGCAGTATTTT. Together with reference TRBV5-4 and TRBJ2-3, the CDR3 gives the full variable domain: ETGVTQSPTHLIKTRGQQVTLRCSSQSGHNTVSWYQQALGQGPQFIFQYYREEENGRGNFPPRFSGLQFPNYSSELNVNALELDDSALYLCASSHRGLAVKDTQYFGPGTRLTVL.

In its sample, this clone was seen once. V and J are TRBV4-1 and TRBJ2-5; TRBD2 agrees at 9 bases. The V gene end was trimmed by 0 bases and the J gene end by 2 bases; junction bases not matched to a gene: 4. Germline-derived CDR1 and CDR2 are MGHRA and YSYEKL. The CDR3 is 16 residues long. The chain's CDR3 is CASSQDRLAGQETQYF. The CDR3 nucleotides read TGCGCCAGCAGCCAAGATAGGCTAGCGGGACAAGAGACCCAGTACTTC.

The J gene is TRBJ1-1, the V gene TRBV18; no reliable D call. Deletions cut 3 bases from V and 3 bases from J, with 8 bases between. The length of the CDR3 is 13 residues. Germline CDR1 is KGHSH and CDR2 is LQKENI. The CDR3 DNA reads as TGTGCCAGCTCACCTCTCGGTGACACTGAAGCTTTCTTT. This sequence encodes CASSPLGDTEAFF.

V gene TRBV10-1 combines with J gene TRBJ2-1; 10 bases line up with TRBD1. The V segment lost 4 bases and the J segment 8 bases; nucleotides outside the gene matches: 8. The length of the CDR3 is 15 residues. Germline CDR1 reads WNHNN; CDR2 reads SYGVQD (reference sequence). This chain's CDR3 is CASSVGQGVRDEQFF. CDR3 DNA sequence: TGCGCCAGCAGTGTTGGACAGGGGGTTAGGGATGAGCAGTTCTTC.

The rearrangement links TRBV28 to TRBJ1-1; unclear D gene. Germline lookup yields CDR1 MDHEN and CDR2 SYDVKM. The germline V and J ends were trimmed by 8 bases and 4 bases, with 14 bases remaining between them. The CDR3 is 13 residues long. CDR3: CASGLRVRTEAFF. For the CDR3, the DNA is TGTGCCAGCGGACTAAGGGTTCGCACTGAAGCTTTCTTT.

The chain uses TRBV10-2 and TRBJ2-7, with D possibly matching TRBD1 (5 bases). The V and J ends lost 7 bases and 4 bases respectively, with 17 bases between them. Germline V lookup: CDR1 WSHSY, CDR2 SAAADI. The CDR3 length is 14 residues. CDR3: CASTDDSLRYEQYF. CDR3 DNA: TGCGCCAGCACCGACGACAGCCTTCGTTACGAGCAGTACTTC.

This chain links TRBV30 with TRBJ1-1, with unresolved D. Germline CDR1 and CDR2: GTSNPN and SVGIG (reference sequence). The CDR3 spans 10 residues. V lost 5 bases and J 9 bases, leaving 10 bases between the germline ends. The CDR3 loop is CAWEAGKAFF. The CDR3 DNA is TGTGCCTGGGAGGCCGGCAAAGCTTTCTTT.

This chain links TRBV5-1 with TRBJ2-5; no definite D call. The germline V gene encodes CDR1 SGHRS and CDR2 YFSETQ. The CDR3 has 15 residues. V dropped 0 bases and J dropped 8 bases, with 17 bases sitting between them. CDR3 in amino acids: CASSLAIEPGGTQYF. CDR3 coding DNA: TGCGCCAGCAGCTTGGCGATTGAGCCCGGCGGCACCCAGTACTTC. Looking up the rest from reference TRBV5-1 and TRBJ2-5 gives the full variable domain: KAGVTQTPRYLIKTRGQQVTLSCSPISGHRSVSWYQQTPGQGLQFLFEYFSETQRNKGNFPGRFSGRQFSNSRSEMNVSTLELGDSALYLCASSLAIEPGGTQYFGPGTRLLVL.

This chain connects TRBV11-2 to TRBJ2-3; perhaps TRBD2 as D (6 bases). Trimming took off 0 bases at V and 0 bases at J, with 7 bases between the two ends. CDR1 and CDR2 (germline): SGHAT, FQNNGV. The CDR3 has 15 amino acids. The CDR3: CASSLDGGSTDTQYF. The CDR3 DNA sequence: TGTGCCAGCAGCTTAGACGGGGGAAGCACAGATACGCAGTATTTT.

The chain joins TRBV30 to TRBJ1-1, with 7 bases that match TRBD1. V lost 0 bases to trimming and J lost 7 bases; unmatched junction nucleotides: 5. The CDR3 spans 13 residues. Germline V gives CDR1 GTSNPN, CDR2 SVGIG (reference sequence). For the CDR3, the DNA is TGTGCCTGGAGTGTCGCACAGGGGAATGAAGCTTTCTTT. Translating gives CAWSVAQGNEAFF.

The chain carries TRBV29-1 and TRBJ2-7; 9 bases are shared with TRBD2. The CDR3 sequence is 13 residues long. The germline V gene has CDR1 SQVTM and CDR2 ANQGSEA. Losses at the gene ends were 7 bases for V and 4 bases for J; bases not matched to a gene: 8. The CDR3 sequence: CSALAGTGYEQYF. In DNA form, the CDR3 reads TGCAGCGCCCTAGCGGGGACGGGGTACGAGCAGTACTTC.

The rearrangement uses TRBV2 and TRBJ1-4, with D uncertain. Germline CDR1 is SNHLY and CDR2 is FYNNEI. The CDR3 loop spans 13 amino acids. Trimming shortened V by 5 bases and J by 6 bases, and 10 bases separated the two germline ends. CDR3 DNA: TGTGCCAGCAGTCCGGAGGTGGATGAAAAACTGTTTTTT. Amino acid sequence: CASSPEVDEKLFF.